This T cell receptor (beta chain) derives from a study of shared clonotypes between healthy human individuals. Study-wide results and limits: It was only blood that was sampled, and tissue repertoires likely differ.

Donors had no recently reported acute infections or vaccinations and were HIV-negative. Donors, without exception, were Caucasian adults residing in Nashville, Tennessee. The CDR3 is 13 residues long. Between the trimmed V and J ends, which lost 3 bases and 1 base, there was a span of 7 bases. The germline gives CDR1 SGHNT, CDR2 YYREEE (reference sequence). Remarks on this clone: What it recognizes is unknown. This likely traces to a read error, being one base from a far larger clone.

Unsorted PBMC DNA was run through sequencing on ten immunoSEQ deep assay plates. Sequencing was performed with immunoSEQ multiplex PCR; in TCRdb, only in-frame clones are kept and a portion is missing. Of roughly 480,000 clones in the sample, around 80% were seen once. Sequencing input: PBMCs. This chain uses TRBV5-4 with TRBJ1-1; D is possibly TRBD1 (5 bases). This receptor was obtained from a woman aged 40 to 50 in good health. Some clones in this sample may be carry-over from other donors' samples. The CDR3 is CASSSGQNTEAFF. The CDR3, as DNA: TGTGCCAGCAGCTCAGGACAGAACACTGAAGCTTTCTTT. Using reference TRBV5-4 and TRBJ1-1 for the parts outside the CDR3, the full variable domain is ETGVTQSPTHLIKTRGQQVTLRCSSQSGHNTVSWYQQALGQGPQFIFQYYREEENGRGNFPPRFSGLQFPNYSSELNVNALELDDSALYLCASSSGQNTEAFFGQGTRLTVV.